These 25 T cell receptor beta chains were all obtained from the same sample, sequenced in a study of blood T cell repertoires in COVID-19. The table came from immunoSEQ multiplex PCR; TCRdb's copy has only in-frame clones and leaves some out. The sample holds some 130,000 clones, 85% to 90% seen once. Sequencing input: peripheral blood. Source of these receptors: a human donor in a cohort sampled during active COVID-19.

The gene calls are TRBV6-1 and TRBJ1-5; 7 nucleotides match TRBD1. J lost 2 bases, V lost 1 base, and 2 bases had no gene match. Germline assignment: CDR1 MNHNS and CDR2 SASEGT. CDR3 size: 15 residues. CDR3 nucleotide sequence: TGTGCCAGCAGTGAAGGGACAGGTGGCAATCAGCCCCAGCATTTT. Translating it yields CASSEGTGGNQPQHF.

This rearrangement joins TRBV11-3 to TRBJ1-2; D is possibly TRBD1 (5 bases). V lost 0 bases and J 4 bases, leaving 15 bases between the germline ends. This CDR3 has 16 residues. Germline CDR1 is SGHNT and CDR2 is YENEEA. CDR3 in amino acids: CASSLDPDSRGYGYTF. As DNA, the CDR3 is TGTGCCAGCAGCTTAGATCCCGACAGTAGGGGCTATGGCTACACCTTC.

This clone was counted a few times. The chain uses TRBV28 and TRBJ1-1; possible D gene TRBD1, 5 bases. Trimming took 10 bases from V and 5 from J, leaving 17 bases between them. Germline V gene data show CDR1 as MDHEN and CDR2 as SYDVKM. This CDR3 comprises 13 residues. The CDR3 loop is CAILGLPGTEAFF. CDR3 bases: TGTGCCATCCTGGGACTCCCGGGTACTGAAGCTTTCTTT.

This chain links TRBV24-1 with TRBJ2-1, with 9 bases lining up with TRBD2. V shed 9 bases, J shed 6 bases, and the junction held 5 bases outside the gene matches. The length of the CDR3 is 13 residues. Germline V lookup: CDR1 KGHDR, CDR2 SFDVKD. The CDR3 sequence: CATVGGGVNEQFF. CDR3 DNA sequence: TGTGCCACCGTTGGCGGGGGGGTCAATGAGCAGTTCTTC.

V usage is TRBV30 and J usage is TRBJ1-2; TRBD1 matches at 7 bases. The ends lost 1 base at V and 6 bases at J; junction bases unmatched: 5. Germline CDR1 is GTSNPN and CDR2 is SVGIG (reference sequence). This CDR3 contains 13 residues. The CDR3 nucleotides read TGTGCCTGGAGTGGACAGGGCTGGGATGGCTACACCTTC. Its protein product is CAWSGQGWDGYTF.

CDR3 nucleotides: TGCAGTGCTAGTTTGGGGGCCGGGAACTCCTACGAGCAGTACTTC. Its translation is CSASLGAGNSYEQYF. The chain has TRBV20-1 and TRBJ2-7; weak D call: TRBD1 (6 bases). V lost 3 bases to trimming and J lost 0 bases, with 15 bases between them. This CDR3 spans 15 amino acids. CDR1 is DFQATT and CDR2 is SNEGSKA in the germline V gene (reference sequence).

This clone was recorded only once. The rearrangement links TRBV7-8 to TRBJ2-3, with D perhaps matching TRBD1 (7 bases). This CDR3 has 17 residues. V lost 0 bases and J lost 5, with 18 bases in between. Germline-derived CDR1 and CDR2 are SGHVS and FQNEAQ. As DNA, the CDR3 is TGTGCCAGCAGCTTAGCGCGGTTAGGGCAGGGGGGAGATACGCAGTATTTT. Translating gives CASSLARLGQGGDTQYF.

The sample holds a few counts of this clone. The chain carries TRBV10-3 and TRBJ1-2, with a weak D call TRBD1 (5 bases). CDR1 is ENHRY and CDR2 is SYGVKD in the germline V gene. V was trimmed by 4 bases and J by 4 bases, leaving 13 bases between them. This CDR3 is built from 14 residues. CDR3 region: CAISGPGQGYGYTF. Here the CDR3 DNA reads TGTGCCATCAGTGGTCCCGGACAAGGCTATGGCTACACCTTC.

The V call is TRBV3-1 (or the pseudogene TRBV3-2), the J call TRBJ1-5; tentatively, D is TRBD1 (6 bases). From germline, CDR1 is LGHDT and CDR2 YNNKEL (reference sequence). The CDR3 is 14 residues long. The germline V and J ends were trimmed by 4 bases and 5 bases, with 12 bases remaining between them. The CDR3, as DNA: TGTGCCAGCAGCCCCCATGGGGGCCATCAGCCCCAGCATTTT. Its protein is CASSPHGGHQPQHF.

The chain links TRBV10-2 to TRBJ1-5; D is unclear. Germline V lookup: CDR1 WSHSY, CDR2 SAAADI. The CDR3 has 14 residues. Trimming took 3 bases from V and 4 from J, leaving 10 bases between them. For the CDR3, the DNA is TGCGCCAGCAGTGACCCGGGTTGGAATCAGCCCCAGCATTTT. Protein sequence: CASSDPGWNQPQHF.

The genes are TRBV7-3 and TRBJ2-5, with D unclear. CDR1 and CDR2 (germline): SGHTA, FQGTGA. Trimming took off 1 base at V and 6 bases at J, with 9 bases between the two ends. The CDR3 spans 13 residues. The CDR3 coding sequence is TGTGCCAGCAGCTTAAACGTCGGTCAGACCCAGTACTTC. As protein: CASSLNVGQTQYF.

The chain joins TRBV3-1 (or the pseudogene TRBV3-2) to TRBJ2-1; 8 bases map to TRBD1. The CDR3 totals 13 residues. In germline, CDR1 is LGHDT, CDR2 YNNKEL (reference sequence). The junction had 4 bases not matched to a gene; V was cut back by 5 bases and J by 7 bases. The CDR3 DNA reads as TGTGCCAGCAGCGGACAGGGTCGGAATGAGCAGTTCTTC. Protein sequence: CASSGQGRNEQFF.

The chain links TRBV3-1 (or the pseudogene TRBV3-2) to TRBJ2-1, with D maybe TRBD2 (6 bases). This CDR3 contains 16 residues. The germline gives CDR1 LGHDT, CDR2 YNNKEL (reference sequence). Trimming shortened V by 4 bases and J by 7 bases, and 20 bases separated the two germline ends. As DNA, the CDR3 is TGTGCCAGCAGCCCCCCCGGACTAAGGGGCGTTAATGAGCAGTTCTTC. Protein sequence: CASSPPGLRGVNEQFF.

This chain connects TRBV24-1 to TRBJ2-1; 7 bases match TRBD1. CDR1 and CDR2 (germline): KGHDR, SFDVKD. The CDR3 length is 14 residues. Germline trimming cut 9 bases from V and 6 bases from J; bases unmatched to any gene: 10. DNA for the CDR3: TGTGCCACCTCATCGACAGGGTGGGTCAATGAGCAGTTCTTC. This gives the protein CATSSTGWVNEQFF.

The chain is built from TRBV18 and TRBJ2-3; maybe TRBD2 (6 bases). The CDR3 totals 15 residues. The V and J ends lost 3 bases and 2 bases respectively, with 12 bases between them. Germline assignment: CDR1 KGHSH and CDR2 LQKENI. DNA of the CDR3: TGTGCCAGCTCACCTACTAGCAGCCTCACAGATACGCAGTATTTT. Translated, it gives CASSPTSSLTDTQYF. The full variable domain, its missing parts supplied by reference TRBV18 and TRBJ2-3, is NAGVMQNPRHLVRRRGQEARLRCSPMKGHSHVYWYRQLPEEGLKFMVYLQKENIIDESGMPKERFSAEFPKEGPSILRIQQVVRGDSAAYFCASSPTSSLTDTQYFGPGTRLTVL.

V and J are TRBV5-4 and TRBJ2-2, with 14 bases aligning to TRBD2. Germline CDR1 and CDR2: SGHNT and YYREEE (reference sequence). The V segment lost 7 bases and the J segment 4 bases; nucleotides outside the gene matches: 12. The CDR3 consists of 18 residues. The CDR3 spells CASFGGTSGRGGTGELFF. The CDR3 region has the DNA TGTGCCAGCTTTGGGGGGACTAGCGGGAGAGGTGGCACCGGGGAGCTGTTTTTT.

The rearrangement joins TRBV5-1 to TRBJ1-2; perhaps TRBD1 as D (5 bases). The V and J ends lost 0 bases and 1 base respectively, with 7 bases between them. From germline, CDR1 is SGHRS and CDR2 YFSETQ. This CDR3 has 14 amino acids. In DNA, the CDR3 is TGCGCCAGCAGCTTGGAAGGGGTTAACTATGGCTACACCTTC. Translated: CASSLEGVNYGYTF.

This chain links TRBV11-2 with TRBJ1-2; 8 positions agree with TRBD1. Germline CDR1 SGHAT, CDR2 FQNNGV. The CDR3 is 18 residues long. V gave up 5 bases and J gave up 0 bases; unmatched junction bases: 14. CDR3 in amino acids: CASSRTHQGAFTNYGYTF. CDR3 nucleotides: TGTGCCAGCAGCCGTACACACCAGGGGGCCTTTACTAACTATGGCTACACCTTC. The full variable domain, in which reference TRBV11-2 and TRBJ1-2 provide the parts outside the CDR3, is EAGVAQSPRYKIIEKRQSVAFWCNPISGHATLYWYQQILGQGPKLLIQFQNNGVVDDSQLPKDRFSAERLKGVDSTLKIQPAKLEDSAVYLCASSRTHQGAFTNYGYTFGSGTRLTVV.

The gene calls are TRBV15 and TRBJ1-4, with TRBD1 as a possible D gene (5 bases). Germline values: CDR1 LNHNV, CDR2 YYDKDF (reference sequence). V was clipped by 0 bases and J by 6 bases, with 17 bases between them. This CDR3 comprises 17 residues. The CDR3 is CATSRDLSGGRHEKLFF. The CDR3 coding sequence is TGTGCCACCAGCAGAGATCTTTCCGGGGGACGGCATGAAAAACTGTTTTTT. Using reference TRBV15 and TRBJ1-4 for the parts outside the CDR3, the full variable domain is DAMVIQNPRYQVTQFGKPVTLSCSQTLNHNVMYWYQQKSSQAPKLLFHYYDKDFNNEADTPDNFQSRRPNTSFCFLDIRSPGLGDTAMYLCATSRDLSGGRHEKLFFGSGTQLSVL.

This chain uses TRBV14 with TRBJ2-3; D is perhaps TRBD2 (6 bases). In germline, CDR1 is SGHDN, CDR2 FVKESK. The CDR3 has 14 residues. V lost 0 bases, J lost 8 bases, and 12 bases lay in between. The CDR3 is CASSQDAASVTQYF. In nucleotides, the CDR3 is TGTGCCAGCAGCCAAGATGCGGCTAGCGTTACGCAGTATTTT.

Only a few counts were recorded for this clone. V usage is TRBV5-4 and J usage is TRBJ2-5; maybe TRBD2 (7 bases). The CDR3 has 14 amino acids. CDR1 and CDR2 from the germline V gene are SGHNT and YYREEE (reference sequence). The V end lost 4 bases, the J end lost 4 bases, and 14 bases lay between the germline ends. The CDR3 region has the DNA TGTGCCAGCAGCCCTAGGGGGGGTCGAGAGACCCAGTACTTC. It specifies CASSPRGGRETQYF.

The CDR3: CASTVGTEAFF. DNA of the CDR3: TGTGCCAGCACGGTCGGCACTGAAGCTTTCTTT. V gene TRBV28 combines with J gene TRBJ1-1, with D uncertain. Trimming pared 7 bases from V and 4 bases from J, leaving 7 bases between. This CDR3 region has 11 residues. CDR1 and CDR2 (germline): MDHEN, SYDVKM.

V is TRBV25-1 and J is TRBJ2-5; no clear D. Trimming took off 2 bases at V and 2 bases at J, with 12 bases between the two ends. The CDR3 consists of 15 residues. Per the germline V gene, CDR1 is MGHDK and CDR2 is SYGVNS. The CDR3 spells CASSERGRWQETQYF. For the CDR3, the DNA is TGTGCCAGCAGTGAACGTGGGCGATGGCAAGAGACCCAGTACTTC. Full variable domain (remainder filled in from reference TRBV25-1 and TRBJ2-5): EADIYQTPRYLVIGTGKKITLECSQTMGHDKMYWYQQDPGMELHLIHYSYGVNSTEKGDLSSESTVSRIRTEHFPLTLESARPSHTSQYLCASSERGRWQETQYFGPGTRLLVL.

Details on this clone: A junction end diverges from the germline sequence, so it may reflect a read error. J is TRBJ1-2 and V is TRBV10-2; 8 nucleotides line up with TRBD1. CDR1 and CDR2 (germline): WSHSY, SAAADI. This CDR3 comprises 11 residues. The CDR3 DNA follows: TGCGCCAGCAGTGGGGCAGGGGGCAGTTTTTTC. Amino acid sequence: CASSGAGGSFF.

The chain couples TRBV6-2 or TRBV6-3 to TRBJ2-3, with 9 bases fitting TRBD2. Germline V gives CDR1 MNHEY, CDR2 SVGEGT. This CDR3 contains 14 residues. The V and J ends lost 2 bases and 7 bases, in that order; junction bases with no gene match: 4. This chain's CDR3 is CASSYAGGLNTQYF. In nucleotides, the CDR3 is TGTGCCAGCAGTTACGCGGGGGGGCTAAATACGCAGTATTTT.